The sequence of this TCR beta chain was determined in a study of identical twins. The study's findings and limits: The study found that models underestimated out-of-frame TCR alpha sharing in monozygotic twins. Beta clonotypes that were abundant in cord blood contained fewer insertions, a pattern absent from memory repertoires.

TCRdb reprocessed the 5' RACE reads via MiXCR and lists one record per CDR3 protein. This sample has hundreds of thousands of distinct CDR3 sequences, with around 7.4% found just once. Germline V gene lookup returns CDR1 LGHDT and CDR2 YNNKEL (reference sequence). V was clipped by 6 bases and J by 1 base, with 29 bases between them. The CDR3 covers 20 residues. In its sample, this clonotype was seen many times. The antigen is undetermined. Separately, the same data were catalogued under a study of yellow fever vaccine responses in identical twins. That study adds: It has been reported that, in twins, the vaccine T cell response seemed partly convergent and partly personalized.

The receptor was derived from a woman younger than 35 in good health. Specimen: PBMCs. The chain employs TRBV3-1 and TRBJ2-3; perhaps D is TRBD1 or TRBD2 (5 bases each). CDR3 amino acids: CASRGPGGSTRRSGTDTQYF. DNA for the CDR3: TGTGCCAGCAGGGGGCCCGGTGGCAGCACTAGACGCTCCGGCACAGATACGCAGTATTTT.